The sequence of this TCR beta chain was determined in a study of shared clonotypes between healthy human individuals. CD45RO-negative, CCR7-positively selected cells formed the naive CD8 fraction, excluding terminally differentiated effector memory CD45RA+ cells. The data were produced by immunoSEQ multiplex PCR, yet TCRdb's version contains in-frame clones alone and is incomplete. The repertoire holds millions of clones, about 95% seen once, with 1% to 1.3% in the top ten. The CDR3 has 16 residues. V shed 2 bases and J shed 0 bases, with 10 bases lying between them. In germline, CDR1 is MNHEY, CDR2 SMNVEV (reference sequence).

Sequencing input: naive CD8+ T cells sorted from blood. V is TRBV27 and J is TRBJ2-2; TRBD1 might be the D (6 bases). The TCR comes from a young man in good health. CDR3 sequence (DNA): TGTGCCAGCAGTTTAGTGGCAGGGGCGAACACCGGGGAGCTGTTTTTT. It codes for CASSLVAGANTGELFF.